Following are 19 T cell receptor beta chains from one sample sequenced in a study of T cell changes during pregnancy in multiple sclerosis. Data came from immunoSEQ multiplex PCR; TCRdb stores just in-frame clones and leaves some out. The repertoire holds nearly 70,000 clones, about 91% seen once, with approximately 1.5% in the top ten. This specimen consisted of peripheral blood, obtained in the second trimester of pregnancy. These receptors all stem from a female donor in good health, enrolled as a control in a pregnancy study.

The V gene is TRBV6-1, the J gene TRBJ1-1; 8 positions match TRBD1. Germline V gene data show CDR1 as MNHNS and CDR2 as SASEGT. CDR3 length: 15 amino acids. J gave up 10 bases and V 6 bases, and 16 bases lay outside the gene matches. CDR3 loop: CASRIVRTGGTGAFF. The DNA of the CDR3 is TGTGCCAGCAGGATTGTTCGTACAGGGGGTACAGGAGCTTTCTTT.

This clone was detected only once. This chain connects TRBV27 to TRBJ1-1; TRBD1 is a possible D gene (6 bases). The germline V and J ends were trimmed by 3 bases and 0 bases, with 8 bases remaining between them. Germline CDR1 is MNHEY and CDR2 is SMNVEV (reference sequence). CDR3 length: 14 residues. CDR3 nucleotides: TGTGCCAGCAGTTTGCAGGGGCTGAACACTGAAGCTTTCTTT. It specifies CASSLQGLNTEAFF.

DNA for the CDR3: TGTGCCAGCAGGTTGGACAGGGACGAGCAGTACTTC. It yields the protein CASRLDRDEQYF. V is TRBV7-9 and J is TRBJ2-7; 8 bases agree with TRBD1. The CDR3 consists of 12 residues. The germline gives CDR1 SEHNR, CDR2 FQNEAQ (reference sequence). The V segment lost 6 bases and the J segment 5 bases; nucleotides outside the gene matches: 3.

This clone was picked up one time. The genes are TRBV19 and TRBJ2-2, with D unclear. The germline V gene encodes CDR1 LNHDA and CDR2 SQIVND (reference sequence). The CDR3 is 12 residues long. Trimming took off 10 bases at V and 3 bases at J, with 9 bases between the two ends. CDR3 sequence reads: CATKPDTGELFF. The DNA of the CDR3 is TGTGCCACTAAACCGGACACCGGGGAGCTGTTTTTT.

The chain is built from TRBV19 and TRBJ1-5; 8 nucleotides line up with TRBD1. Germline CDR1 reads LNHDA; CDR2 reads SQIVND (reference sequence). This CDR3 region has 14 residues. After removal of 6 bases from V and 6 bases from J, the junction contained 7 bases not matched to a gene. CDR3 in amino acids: CASSGQGRSQPQHF. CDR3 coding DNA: TGTGCCAGTAGCGGACAGGGTCGGAGTCAGCCCCAGCATTTT. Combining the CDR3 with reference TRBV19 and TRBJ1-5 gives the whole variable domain DGGITQSPKYLFRKEGQNVTLSCEQNLNHDAMYWYRQDPGQGLRLIYYSQIVNDFQKGDIAEGYSVSREKKESFPLTVTSAQKNPTAFYLCASSGQGRSQPQHFGDGTRLSIL.

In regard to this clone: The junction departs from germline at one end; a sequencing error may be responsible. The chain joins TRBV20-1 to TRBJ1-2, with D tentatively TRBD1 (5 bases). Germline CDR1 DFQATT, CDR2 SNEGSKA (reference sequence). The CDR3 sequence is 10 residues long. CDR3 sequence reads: CSARQQVGHF. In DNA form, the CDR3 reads TGCAGTGCTAGGCAGCAGGTTGGACATTTC.

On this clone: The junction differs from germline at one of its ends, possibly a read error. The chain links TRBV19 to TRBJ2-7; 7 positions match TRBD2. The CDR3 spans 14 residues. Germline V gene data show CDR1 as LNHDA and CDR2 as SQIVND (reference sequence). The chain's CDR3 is CASRIGLGAYEQYF. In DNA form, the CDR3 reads TGTGCCAGTAGGATAGGACTAGGAGCCTACGAGCAGTACTTC. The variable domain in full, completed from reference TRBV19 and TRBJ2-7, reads DGGITQSPKYLFRKEGQNVTLSCEQNLNHDAMYWYRQDPGQGLRLIYYSQIVNDFQKGDIAEGYSVSREKKESFPLTVTSAQKNPTAFYLCASRIGLGAYEQYFGPGTRLTVT.

This CDR3 reads CATSSQGAHQPQHF. The CDR3 nucleotides read TGTGCCACCAGCAGCCAGGGGGCCCATCAGCCCCAGCATTTT. The chain recombines TRBV15 with TRBJ1-5; TRBD1 agrees at 8 bases. CDR3 length: 14 residues. Looked up from germline, CDR1 is LNHNV and CDR2 is YYDKDF (reference sequence). Trimming removed 3 bases from V and 5 bases from J; junction bases left unmatched: 3.

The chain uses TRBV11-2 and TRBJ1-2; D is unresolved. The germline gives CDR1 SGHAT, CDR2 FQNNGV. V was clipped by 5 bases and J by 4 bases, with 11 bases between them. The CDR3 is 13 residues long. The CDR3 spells CASSPGFAYGYTF. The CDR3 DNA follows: TGTGCCAGCAGCCCGGGATTTGCCTATGGCTACACCTTC.

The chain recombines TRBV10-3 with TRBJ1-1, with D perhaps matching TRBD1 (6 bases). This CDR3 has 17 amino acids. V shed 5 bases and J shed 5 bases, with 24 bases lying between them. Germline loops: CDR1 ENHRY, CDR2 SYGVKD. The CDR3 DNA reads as TGTGCCATCAGTTCCTCCAGTACAGGGAGACGGCGGACTGAAGCTTTCTTT. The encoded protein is CAISSSSTGRRRTEAFF.

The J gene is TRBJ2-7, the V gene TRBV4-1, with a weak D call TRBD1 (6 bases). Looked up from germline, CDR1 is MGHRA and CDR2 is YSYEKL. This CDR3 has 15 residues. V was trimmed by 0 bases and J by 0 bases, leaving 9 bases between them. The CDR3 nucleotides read TGCGCCAGCAGCCAAGATGACAGGTCCTCCTACGAGCAGTACTTC. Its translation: CASSQDDRSSYEQYF.

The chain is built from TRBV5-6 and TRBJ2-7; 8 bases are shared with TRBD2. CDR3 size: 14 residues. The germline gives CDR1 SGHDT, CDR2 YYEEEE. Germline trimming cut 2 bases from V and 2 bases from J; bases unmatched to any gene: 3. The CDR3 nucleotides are TGTGCCAGCAGCTTAGCGGGAGTGGCCTACGAGCAGTACTTC. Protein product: CASSLAGVAYEQYF.

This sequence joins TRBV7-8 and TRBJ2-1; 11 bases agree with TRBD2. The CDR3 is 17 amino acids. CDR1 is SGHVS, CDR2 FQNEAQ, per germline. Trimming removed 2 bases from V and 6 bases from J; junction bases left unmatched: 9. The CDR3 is CASSLLLLAGDTNEQFF. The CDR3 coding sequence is TGTGCCAGCAGCTTACTATTACTAGCGGGAGACACCAATGAGCAGTTCTTC. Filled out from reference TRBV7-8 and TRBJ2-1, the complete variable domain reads GAGVSQSPRYKVAKRGQDVALRCDPISGHVSLFWYQQALGQGPEFLTYFQNEAQLDKSGLPSDRFFAERPEGSVSTLKIQRTQQEDSAVYLCASSLLLLAGDTNEQFFGPGTRLTVL.

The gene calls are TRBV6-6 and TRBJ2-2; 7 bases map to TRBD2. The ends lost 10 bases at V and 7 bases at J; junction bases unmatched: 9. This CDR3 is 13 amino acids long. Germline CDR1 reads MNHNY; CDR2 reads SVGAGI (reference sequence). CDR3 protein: CATHPGGDGELFF. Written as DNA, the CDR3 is TGTGCCACCCATCCGGGGGGAGACGGGGAGCTGTTTTTT.

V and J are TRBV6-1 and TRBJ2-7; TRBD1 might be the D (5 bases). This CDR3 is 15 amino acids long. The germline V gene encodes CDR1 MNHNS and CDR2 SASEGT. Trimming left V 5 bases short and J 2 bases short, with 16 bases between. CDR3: CASSRAQGPTYEQYF. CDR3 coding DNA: TGTGCCAGCAGTCGAGCCCAGGGTCCGACCTACGAGCAGTACTTC.

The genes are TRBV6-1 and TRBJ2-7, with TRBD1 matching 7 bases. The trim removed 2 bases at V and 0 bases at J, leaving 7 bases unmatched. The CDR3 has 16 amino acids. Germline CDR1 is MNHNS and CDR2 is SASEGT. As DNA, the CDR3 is TGTGCCAGCAGTGAATCAGGCAAGGGGGCCTCCTACGAGCAGTACTTC. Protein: CASSESGKGASYEQYF.

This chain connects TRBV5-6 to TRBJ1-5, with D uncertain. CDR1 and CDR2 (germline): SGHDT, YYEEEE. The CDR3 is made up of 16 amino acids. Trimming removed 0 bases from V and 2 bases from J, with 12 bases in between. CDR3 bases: TGTGCCAGCAGCTTGGGGGGAGGTACTGGCAATCAGCCCCAGCATTTT. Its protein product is CASSLGGGTGNQPQHF.

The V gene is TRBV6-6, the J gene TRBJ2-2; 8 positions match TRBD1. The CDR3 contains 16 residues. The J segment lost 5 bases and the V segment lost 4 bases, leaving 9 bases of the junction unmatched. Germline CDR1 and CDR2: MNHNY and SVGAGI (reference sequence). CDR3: CASSSPGQGRTGELFF. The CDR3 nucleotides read TGTGCCAGCAGTTCGCCAGGACAGGGTAGGACCGGGGAGCTGTTTTTT.

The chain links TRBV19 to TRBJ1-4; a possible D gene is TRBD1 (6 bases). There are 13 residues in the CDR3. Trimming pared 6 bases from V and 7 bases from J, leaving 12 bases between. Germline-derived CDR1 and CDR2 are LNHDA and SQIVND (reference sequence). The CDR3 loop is CASRARGGEKLFF. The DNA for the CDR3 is TGTGCCAGTAGGGCCAGGGGCGGTGAAAAACTGTTTTTT. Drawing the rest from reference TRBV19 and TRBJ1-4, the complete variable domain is DGGITQSPKYLFRKEGQNVTLSCEQNLNHDAMYWYRQDPGQGLRLIYYSQIVNDFQKGDIAEGYSVSREKKESFPLTVTSAQKNPTAFYLCASRARGGEKLFFGSGTQLSVL.